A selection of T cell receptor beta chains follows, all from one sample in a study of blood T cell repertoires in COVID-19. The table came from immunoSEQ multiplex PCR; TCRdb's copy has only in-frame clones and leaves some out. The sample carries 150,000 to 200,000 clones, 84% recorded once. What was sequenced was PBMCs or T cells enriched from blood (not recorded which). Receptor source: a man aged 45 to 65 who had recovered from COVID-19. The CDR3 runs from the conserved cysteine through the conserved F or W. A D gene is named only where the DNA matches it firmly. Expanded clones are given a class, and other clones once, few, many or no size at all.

DNA: TGTGCCAGCAGTGAATCGGGGGGGGGCACTGGAAACACCATATATTTT; CDR3: CASSESGGGTGNTIYF; J: TRBJ1-3; size: NA; D: NA; V: TRBV6-1
DNA: TGCGCCAGCCGACAGTGGGTCGACAATGAGCAGTTCTTC; CDR3: CASRQWVDNEQFF; J: TRBJ2-1; size: NA; D: NA; V: TRBV5-1
DNA: TGTGCCAGCAACCGGGATTCCTATGGCTACACCTTC; CDR3: CASNRDSYGYTF; J: TRBJ1-2; size: NA; D: NA; V: TRBV7-9
DNA: TGTGCCAGCAGTTCACGGACAGGGAAGGGGAACTATGGCTACACCTTC; CDR3: CASSSRTGKGNYGYTF; J: TRBJ1-2; size: NA; D: TRBD1; V: TRBV28
DNA: TGCAGCGTCCCGACAGGCGGGACTGAAGCTTTCTTT; CDR3: CSVPTGGTEAFF; J: TRBJ1-1; size: NA; D: NA; V: TRBV29-1
DNA: TGCGCCAGCAGCTGGAAAGGACAGGACTCTGGAAACACCATATATTTT; CDR3: CASSWKGQDSGNTIYF; J: TRBJ1-3; size: NA; D: TRBD1; V: TRBV5-1
DNA: TGTGCCAGCAAGGGGTGGGCAGATACGCAGTATTTT; CDR3: CASKGWADTQYF; J: TRBJ2-3; size: NA; D: NA; V: TRBV2
DNA: TGTGCCAGCAGCCACCCCCCCCAGGGTCCTAATGAAAAACTGTTTTTT; CDR3: CASSHPPQGPNEKLFF; J: TRBJ1-4; size: NA; D: NA; V: TRBV11-2
DNA: TGTGCCAGCAGTTACTGGGCAGAGCCAGCTAACTATGGCTACACCTTC; CDR3: CASSYWAEPANYGYTF; J: TRBJ1-2; size: NA; D: NA; V: TRBV6-5
DNA: TGTGCCACCAGTGTAGGCGGAACAACTAATGAAAAACTGTTTTTT; CDR3: CATSVGGTTNEKLFF; J: TRBJ1-4; size: once; D: NA; V: TRBV24-1
DNA: TGCAGCGTTGCGGTGGGGGGGCGAGGCGAGCAGTACTTC; CDR3: CSVAVGGRGEQYF; J: TRBJ2-7; size: NA; D: NA; V: TRBV29-1
DNA: TGTGCCACCAGTGGCCAGGGCAGCAATCAGCCCCAGCATTTT; CDR3: CATSGQGSNQPQHF; J: TRBJ1-5; size: NA; D: NA; V: TRBV24-1
DNA: TGTGCCAGCAAGGGAGACACAGATACGCAGTATTTT; CDR3: CASKGDTDTQYF; J: TRBJ2-3; size: NA; D: NA; V: TRBV28
DNA: TGTGCCAGTAGGACGGGACAGGGGATTTTGGCTGAAGCTTTCTTT; CDR3: CASRTGQGILAEAFF; J: TRBJ1-1; size: NA; D: TRBD1; V: TRBV19
DNA: TGCGCCAGCAGGGACAGGGTGTCTGAAAAACTGTTTTTT; CDR3: CASRDRVSEKLFF; J: TRBJ1-4; size: NA; D: TRBD1; V: TRBV4-1
DNA: TGTGCCACCAGCAGACCCCCTGAGGAACTGTTTTTT; CDR3: CATSRPPEELFF; J: TRBJ1-4; size: few; D: NA; V: TRBV15
DNA: TGTGCCAGCCGGACAGAGATCTATGGCTACACCTTC; CDR3: CASRTEIYGYTF; J: TRBJ1-2; size: NA; D: NA; V: TRBV6-5
DNA: TGTGCCAGTAGACGGGACAGGGGGCTCCACGAGCAGTACTTC; CDR3: CASRRDRGLHEQYF; J: TRBJ2-7; size: NA; D: TRBD1; V: TRBV27
DNA: TGTGCCAGCACCCTAGCGGGAGGGGAGACCCAGTACTTC; CDR3: CASTLAGGETQYF; J: TRBJ2-5; size: NA; D: TRBD2; V: TRBV18
DNA: TGCGCCAGCAGTCCCCTCGGCACAGGGAATGATGAAGCTTTCTTT; CDR3: CASSPLGTGNDEAFF; J: TRBJ1-1; size: once; D: NA; V: TRBV23-1
DNA: TGTGCCAGCAGCTTAGGCGGGGGTTCCTACAATGAGCAGTTCTTC; CDR3: CASSLGGGSYNEQFF; J: TRBJ2-1; size: NA; D: TRBD2; V: TRBV7-3
DNA: TGCGCCAGCAGCCAGATTAGCGGGGTGAGAGATACGCAGTATTTT; CDR3: CASSQISGVRDTQYF; J: TRBJ2-3; size: NA; D: TRBD2; V: TRBV4-1
DNA: TGCGCCAGCAGCTTGCAGGCCCAGATGAACACTGAAGCTTTCTTT; CDR3: CASSLQAQMNTEAFF; J: TRBJ1-1; size: NA; D: NA; V: TRBV5-1
DNA: TGCGCCAGCAGCCCCACACAGGGGGGGAACACTGAAGCTTTCTTT; CDR3: CASSPTQGGNTEAFF; J: TRBJ1-1; size: once; D: TRBD1; V: TRBV5-1
DNA: TGTGCCAGTAAACCCGGGACACTTACTAACTATGGCTACACCTTC; CDR3: CASKPGTLTNYGYTF; J: TRBJ1-2; size: few; D: NA; V: TRBV27
DNA: TGTGCCAGCAGCTTGTCGGGACAGGGGTGGGCAGATACGCAGTATTTT; CDR3: CASSLSGQGWADTQYF; J: TRBJ2-3; size: NA; D: TRBD1; V: TRBV7-2
DNA: TGTGCCAGCAGAGGCAGGCTTATCACTCTTGTCGGGGAGCTGTTTTTT; CDR3: CASRGRLITLVGELFF; J: TRBJ2-2; size: NA; D: NA; V: TRBV21-1
DNA: TGTGCCAGCAGCCAAGAAATCGGTGAAAAACTGTTTTTT; CDR3: CASSQEIGEKLFF; J: TRBJ1-4; size: NA; D: NA; V: TRBV14
DNA: TGTGCCAGCAGTGAATTGGGCAGGGGTTCAGATACGCAGTATTTT; CDR3: CASSELGRGSDTQYF; J: TRBJ2-3; size: once; D: NA; V: TRBV25-1
DNA: TGTGCCATCAGTGTGGCGGGGGGCTCCACAGATACGCAGTATTTT; CDR3: CAISVAGGSTDTQYF; J: TRBJ2-3; size: many; D: TRBD2; V: TRBV10-3
DNA: TGTGCCAGCCTCAGGACAGGGAACACTGAAGCTTTCTTT; CDR3: CASLRTGNTEAFF; J: TRBJ1-1; size: NA; D: TRBD1; V: TRBV6-5
DNA: TGTGCCAGCAGCTTGCCCGGAGGCCACGAGCAGTACTTC; CDR3: CASSLPGGHEQYF; J: TRBJ2-7; size: NA; D: NA; V: TRBV5-5
DNA: TGCGCCAGCAGCCTCACTAGCGGGGAATCCTACGAGCAGTACTTC; CDR3: CASSLTSGESYEQYF; J: TRBJ2-7; size: NA; D: TRBD2; V: TRBV4-1
DNA: TGTGCCAGCAGCTTAGTTTACTTCCAGGGAACGGCGGAGACCCAGTACTTC; CDR3: CASSLVYFQGTAETQYF; J: TRBJ2-5; size: NA; D: NA; V: TRBV7-8
DNA: TGTGCCAGCAGCCCTTGGACAGGGGGTAACTATGGCTACACCTTC; CDR3: CASSPWTGGNYGYTF; J: TRBJ1-2; size: NA; D: TRBD1; V: TRBV7-2
DNA: TGTGCCAGCAGTTTCGCGGGGGCGTACCAAGAGACCCAGTACTTC; CDR3: CASSFAGAYQETQYF; J: TRBJ2-5; size: NA; D: NA; V: TRBV27
DNA: TGTGCCACCAGCAGAGATCGGAGGAATTCACCCCTCCACTTT; CDR3: CATSRDRRNSPLHF; J: TRBJ1-6; size: few; D: NA; V: TRBV15
DNA: TGCGCCAGCAGCCAAGTGGCGGCTCAAGAGACCCAGTACTTC; CDR3: CASSQVAAQETQYF; J: TRBJ2-5; size: NA; D: NA; V: TRBV4-1
DNA: TGTGCCAGCACCCTCCTCGGCGGGCCTGAGCAGTTCTTC; CDR3: CASTLLGGPEQFF; J: TRBJ2-1; size: NA; D: NA; V: TRBV6-6
DNA: TGTGCCAGCAGGGAAGGACAGGGGAACACTGAAGCTTTCTTT; CDR3: CASREGQGNTEAFF; J: TRBJ1-1; size: NA; D: TRBD1; V: TRBV4-2
DNA: TGTGCCAGCAGCGCCCGCGCCACAGATACGCAGTATTTT; CDR3: CASSARATDTQYF; J: TRBJ2-3; size: NA; D: NA; V: TRBV7-3
DNA: TGTGCCAGCAGTTATGGGGAGAAGAGCACAGATACGCAGTATTTT; CDR3: CASSYGEKSTDTQYF; J: TRBJ2-3; size: NA; D: NA; V: TRBV6-5
DNA: TGTGCCAGCAGTGAGGGACTAGCACCCGGGGAGCTGTTTTTT; CDR3: CASSEGLAPGELFF; J: TRBJ2-2; size: NA; D: TRBD2; V: TRBV2
DNA: TGTGCCAGCAGTCCCCATGCCGTCAGGGAAGCTTTCTTT; CDR3: CASSPHAVREAFF; J: TRBJ1-1; size: NA; D: NA; V: TRBV6-2/TRBV6-3
DNA: TGTGCCAGCGGAACAGGGTTGAATTCACCCCTCCACTTT; CDR3: CASGTGLNSPLHF; J: TRBJ1-6; size: few; D: NA; V: TRBV7-3
DNA: TGTGCCAGCCAAAGGGCGGGGGATACCGGGGAGCTGTTTTTT; CDR3: CASQRAGDTGELFF; J: TRBJ2-2; size: NA; D: TRBD2; V: TRBV7-3
DNA: TGCGCCAGCAGCATTCAGGGCCAGAACACTGAAGCTTTCTTT; CDR3: CASSIQGQNTEAFF; J: TRBJ1-1; size: NA; D: NA; V: TRBV5-1
DNA: TGCGCCAGCAGCGACGGACAGGCCACGAATTCACCCCTCCACTTT; CDR3: CASSDGQATNSPLHF; J: TRBJ1-6; size: NA; D: TRBD1; V: TRBV5-1
DNA: TGTGCCAGCAGACAGGGGACAGTCTATGGCTACACCTTC; CDR3: CASRQGTVYGYTF; J: TRBJ1-2; size: NA; D: TRBD1; V: TRBV27
DNA: TGTGCCAGCAGCTTGGCCCCGACAGGGACCTTCAATCAGCCCCAGCATTTT; CDR3: CASSLAPTGTFNQPQHF; J: TRBJ1-5; size: once; D: TRBD1; V: TRBV5-6
DNA: TGCGCCAGCAGCCTCCGGGACAGCAGCTATGGCTACACCTTC; CDR3: CASSLRDSSYGYTF; J: TRBJ1-2; size: NA; D: TRBD1; V: TRBV4-1
DNA: TGCAGCGCGGACAGGGGGCGAGAGACCCAGTACTTC; CDR3: CSADRGRETQYF; J: TRBJ2-5; size: NA; D: TRBD1; V: TRBV29-1